A selection of T cell receptor beta chains follows, all from one sample in a study of patients and donors after allogeneic stem cell transplantation. TCRdb reprocessed the RT-PCR reads via MiXCR and lists one record per CDR3 protein. The table shows more than 850,000 distinct CDR3 sequences, with under 20% occurring only once. Sequencing was performed on blood, either unsorted or a sorted T cell fraction (not recorded which). The receptors were sampled from a human donor who was either an allogeneic HSCT recipient or a stem cell or donor lymphocyte infusion donor (not recorded which). It is not recorded whose cells these are; they may come from a transplant donor. CDR3s include the opening cysteine and the closing phenylalanine or tryptophan. A D gene is named only where the DNA matches it firmly. Not every row has a clone size; where given, it reads once, few, many or a size class.

D gene: TRBD1; J gene: TRBJ2-7; clone size: few; V gene: TRBV6-2/TRBV6-3; CDR3 DNA: TGTGCCGTCCGGGACAGATACGAGCAGTACTTC; CDR3 protein: CAVRDRYEQYF
D gene: .; J gene: TRBJ2-5; clone size: .; V gene: TRBV10-3; CDR3 DNA: TGTGCCATCAGTGAGTCCGCGGGGAGTTGGGGATTGGAGACCCAGTACTTC; CDR3 protein: CAISESAGSWGLETQYF
D gene: .; J gene: TRBJ2-7; clone size: .; V gene: TRBV7-2; CDR3 DNA: TGTGCCAGCAGCTTACGAGGGTTTGTCCCCTACGAGCAGTACTTC; CDR3 protein: CASSLRGFVPYEQYF
D gene: .; J gene: TRBJ2-6; clone size: .; V gene: TRBV5-1; CDR3 DNA: TGCGCCAGCAGCTTGGAGGGGGGAGCCTTCTCTGGGGCCAACGTCCTGACTTTC; CDR3 protein: CASSLEGGAFSGANVLTF
D gene: .; J gene: TRBJ2-7; clone size: .; V gene: TRBV2; CDR3 DNA: TGTGCCAGCAGTGAAGAGACGTATTACGAGCAGTACTTC; CDR3 protein: CASSEETYYEQYF
D gene: .; J gene: TRBJ1-6; clone size: few; V gene: TRBV12-3/TRBV12-4; CDR3 DNA: TGTGCCAGCAGTTTAAGGACTAATAATTCACCCCTCCACTTT; CDR3 protein: CASSLRTNNSPLHF
D gene: TRBD1; J gene: TRBJ2-7; clone size: few; V gene: TRBV7-9; CDR3 DNA: TGTGCCAGCAGCCGCGGACAGGGGGCGCGGGAGCAGTACTTC; CDR3 protein: CASSRGQGAREQYF
D gene: TRBD1; J gene: TRBJ1-1; clone size: many; V gene: TRBV10-3; CDR3 DNA: TGTGCCACTGATTCGGGGACAGGGAGTTTGAACACTGAAGCTTTCTTT; CDR3 protein: CATDSGTGSLNTEAFF
D gene: TRBD1; J gene: TRBJ2-1; clone size: .; V gene: TRBV4-1; CDR3 DNA: TGCGCCAGCAGCCAATTATATCGAACGGGACAGGGGTATCAGGGGTCCTACAATGAGCAGTTCTTC; CDR3 protein: CASSQLYRTGQGYQGSYNEQFF
D gene: .; J gene: TRBJ1-3; clone size: few; V gene: TRBV4-1; CDR3 DNA: TGCGCCAGCAGCCCCGTGGAGCACCAGACTTTCTCTGGAAACACCATATATTTT; CDR3 protein: CASSPVEHQTFSGNTIYF
D gene: TRBD1; J gene: TRBJ2-7; clone size: few; V gene: TRBV5-1; CDR3 DNA: TGCGCCAGCAGCTCCGGGACAGTTCTGTACTTC; CDR3 protein: CASSSGTVLYF
D gene: TRBD2; J gene: TRBJ2-2; clone size: .; V gene: TRBV27; CDR3 DNA: TGTGCCAGCAGTGGGAGGGGACGGGGATACACCGGGGAGCTGTTTTTT; CDR3 protein: CASSGRGRGYTGELFF
D gene: .; J gene: TRBJ2-4; clone size: few; V gene: TRBV24-1; CDR3 DNA: TGTGCCACCAGTGACCCGGGACAAAGCAACATTCAGTACTTC; CDR3 protein: CATSDPGQSNIQYF
D gene: TRBD1; J gene: TRBJ1-5; clone size: .; V gene: TRBV11-1; CDR3 DNA: TGTGCCAGCAGCCCCGAGGGGTCAGGACAGGGAACCGGTCAGCCCCAGCATTTT; CDR3 protein: CASSPEGSGQGTGQPQHF
D gene: TRBD2; J gene: TRBJ2-4; clone size: .; V gene: TRBV5-1; CDR3 DNA: TGCGCCAGCAGCCGGGGGGTGGGTTCCAAAAACATTCAGTACTTC; CDR3 protein: CASSRGVGSKNIQYF
D gene: .; J gene: TRBJ2-1; clone size: .; V gene: TRBV2; CDR3 DNA: TGTGCCAGCAGCGGGGTGGGAATTCGGATTAATGAGCAGTTCTTC; CDR3 protein: CASSGVGIRINEQFF
D gene: TRBD1; J gene: TRBJ1-4; clone size: many; V gene: TRBV9; CDR3 DNA: TGTGCCAGCAGCGGGGGACAGGGTGAAAAACTGTTTTTT; CDR3 protein: CASSGGQGEKLFF
D gene: .; J gene: TRBJ2-5; clone size: .; V gene: TRBV29-1; CDR3 DNA: TGCAGCGTTGAGGGGTACAGGCAAATTTACGAAGAGACCCAGTACTTC; CDR3 protein: CSVEGYRQIYEETQYF
D gene: .; J gene: TRBJ2-1; clone size: .; V gene: TRBV7-9; CDR3 DNA: TGTGCCAGCAGCTTAGGAGGGCCCAACACGGGTGAGCAGTTCTTC; CDR3 protein: CASSLGGPNTGEQFF
D gene: .; J gene: TRBJ2-1; clone size: few; V gene: TRBV30; CDR3 DNA: TGTGCCTGGAGTCCCGGGGCACCCAAAGGGCAGTTCTTC; CDR3 protein: CAWSPGAPKGQFF
D gene: TRBD2; J gene: TRBJ2-7; clone size: few; V gene: TRBV6-2/TRBV6-3; CDR3 DNA: TGTGCCAGCAGTTACTCGACTAGCGGGGGCCTGAGCTCCTACGAGCAGTACTTC; CDR3 protein: CASSYSTSGGLSSYEQYF
D gene: .; J gene: TRBJ2-1; clone size: few; V gene: TRBV4-2; CDR3 DNA: TGTGCCAGCAGCCAAGAAATCAGGCATAGCTCCTACAATGAGCAGTTCTTC; CDR3 protein: CASSQEIRHSSYNEQFF
D gene: TRBD1; J gene: TRBJ1-4; clone size: few; V gene: TRBV24-1; CDR3 DNA: TGTGCCACCAGCGACGGACAGGGACGGGAAAAACTGTTTTTT; CDR3 protein: CATSDGQGREKLFF
D gene: TRBD1; J gene: TRBJ1-4; clone size: many; V gene: TRBV12-3/TRBV12-4; CDR3 DNA: TGTGCCAGCAGTCCGGGACAGGGATACGAAAAACTGTTTTTT; CDR3 protein: CASSPGQGYEKLFF
D gene: .; J gene: TRBJ2-7; clone size: few; V gene: TRBV5-1; CDR3 DNA: TGCGCCAGCAGCTTTGGGGGAGGTAGGAACGAGCAGTACTTC; CDR3 protein: CASSFGGGRNEQYF
D gene: .; J gene: TRBJ1-2; clone size: few; V gene: TRBV11-2; CDR3 DNA: TGTGCCAGCAGCTTAGTTACCGAGAACTATGGCTACACCTTC; CDR3 protein: CASSLVTENYGYTF
D gene: .; J gene: TRBJ1-5; clone size: few; V gene: TRBV12-3/TRBV12-4; CDR3 DNA: TGTGCCAGCAGTCTCGGGCCCCTCGTACCCCAGCATTTT; CDR3 protein: CASSLGPLVPQHF
D gene: TRBD2; J gene: TRBJ2-1; clone size: few; V gene: TRBV12-3/TRBV12-4; CDR3 DNA: TGTGCCAGCAGTTTAGCTAGCGGGGGGAACTACAATGAGCAGTTCTTC; CDR3 protein: CASSLASGGNYNEQFF
D gene: .; J gene: TRBJ2-7; clone size: .; V gene: TRBV5-1; CDR3 DNA: TGCGCCAGCAGCTTGGCCTGGGGAGAGGCCTACGAGCAGTACTTC; CDR3 protein: CASSLAWGEAYEQYF
D gene: TRBD2; J gene: TRBJ2-2; clone size: few; V gene: TRBV20-1; CDR3 DNA: TGCAGTGCTAGTGGGCTAGCGGGAACCGGGGAGCTGTTTTTT; CDR3 protein: CSASGLAGTGELFF
D gene: .; J gene: TRBJ2-1; clone size: .; V gene: TRBV9; CDR3 DNA: TGTGCCAGCAGCGTAAAACAGAAGAACAATGAGCAGTTCTTC; CDR3 protein: CASSVKQKNNEQFF
D gene: TRBD1; J gene: TRBJ2-1; clone size: few; V gene: TRBV9; CDR3 DNA: TGTGCCAGCAGCGGGACAGGGGGCCGACATGAGCAGTTCTTC; CDR3 protein: CASSGTGGRHEQFF
D gene: .; J gene: TRBJ1-1; clone size: few; V gene: TRBV4-3; CDR3 DNA: TGCGCCAGCAGCCAATATCAGGGAAGGACTGAAGCTTTCTTT; CDR3 protein: CASSQYQGRTEAFF
D gene: TRBD1; J gene: TRBJ2-7; clone size: .; V gene: TRBV29-1; CDR3 DNA: TGCAGCGTCGGCAGGGGGCCCGAGGCGTCCTACGAGCAGTACTTC; CDR3 protein: CSVGRGPEASYEQYF
D gene: TRBD2; J gene: TRBJ2-3; clone size: few; V gene: TRBV5-1; CDR3 DNA: TGCGCCAGCAGCGCCGGGAGGGATTACACAGATACGCAGTATTTT; CDR3 protein: CASSAGRDYTDTQYF
D gene: .; J gene: TRBJ1-2; clone size: few; V gene: TRBV20-1; CDR3 DNA: TGCAGTGCTAGAGCCCTCCATGGCTACACCTTC; CDR3 protein: CSARALHGYTF
D gene: .; J gene: TRBJ2-7; clone size: .; V gene: TRBV10-3; CDR3 DNA: TGTGCCATCAGTGAGACACCCCGGAAGGGGGCCTACGAGCAGTACTTC; CDR3 protein: CAISETPRKGAYEQYF
D gene: .; J gene: TRBJ1-2; clone size: few; V gene: TRBV12-3/TRBV12-4; CDR3 DNA: TGTGCCAGCAGTTTGTTTCCGGGGAACTATGGCTACACCTTC; CDR3 protein: CASSLFPGNYGYTF
D gene: .; J gene: TRBJ2-3; clone size: few; V gene: TRBV9; CDR3 DNA: TGTGCCAGCAGCGCGAGGGTAGCGGCACGCACAGATACGCAGTATTTT; CDR3 protein: CASSARVAARTDTQYF
D gene: TRBD2; J gene: TRBJ2-3; clone size: few; V gene: TRBV11-1; CDR3 DNA: TGTGCCAGCAGCGATGGGGGAAAGAGCGGGAGTTGGGCAGATACGCAGTATTTT; CDR3 protein: CASSDGGKSGSWADTQYF
D gene: TRBD1; J gene: TRBJ2-1; clone size: .; V gene: TRBV7-3; CDR3 DNA: TGTGCCAGCAGCTTCGCCCACAGGGGAAAGGACAATGAGCAGTTCTTC; CDR3 protein: CASSFAHRGKDNEQFF
D gene: .; J gene: TRBJ2-5; clone size: .; V gene: TRBV24-1; CDR3 DNA: TGTGCCACCAGTGGTGATGGGGGGACCCAGTACTTC; CDR3 protein: CATSGDGGTQYF
D gene: TRBD2; J gene: TRBJ2-2; clone size: .; V gene: TRBV5-1; CDR3 DNA: TGCGCCACTAGGGAGGGCACCGGGGAGCTGTTTTTT; CDR3 protein: CATREGTGELFF
D gene: .; J gene: TRBJ2-2; clone size: few; V gene: TRBV20-1; CDR3 DNA: TGCAGTGCTGCCCTACGAGGGGTCGATGGGGACACCGGGGAGCTGTTTTTT; CDR3 protein: CSAALRGVDGDTGELFF
D gene: .; J gene: TRBJ2-7; clone size: few; V gene: TRBV2; CDR3 DNA: TGTGCCAGCAGTGATCTAATCGCCGAGCAGTACTTC; CDR3 protein: CASSDLIAEQYF